Presented here are 8 T cell receptor beta chains from one specimen sequenced in a study of blood T cell repertoires in COVID-19. Sequencing used immunoSEQ multiplex PCR; TCRdb keeps in-frame clones, though not all of them. The sample carries around 130,000 clones, 88% recorded once. Sequences were obtained from peripheral blood. These receptors originate from a human donor with COVID-19, enrolled during active disease. The donor label of this sample is uncertain.

The rearrangement uses TRBV7-2 and TRBJ2-2; D is ambiguous. Trimming took 5 bases from V and 7 from J, leaving 14 bases between them. Germline V gene sequence: CDR1 SGHTA, CDR2 FQGNSA. The CDR3 is made up of 14 amino acids. The CDR3 protein is CASSPPAWSGELFF. CDR3 coding DNA: TGTGCCAGCAGCCCCCCCGCGTGGAGCGGGGAGCTGTTTTTT.

V gene TRBV20-1 combines with J gene TRBJ1-2; D is unresolved. Between the trimmed V and J ends, which lost 1 base and 2 bases, there was a span of 2 bases. The CDR3 is 11 residues long. CDR1 is DFQATT and CDR2 is SNEGSKA in the germline V gene (reference sequence). The CDR3: CSARVNYGYTF. The CDR3 DNA reads TGCAGTGCTAGAGTAAACTATGGCTACACCTTC.

The V call is TRBV5-6, the J call TRBJ2-1, with 7 bases identical to TRBD1. The germline V gene encodes CDR1 SGHDT and CDR2 YYEEEE. There are 18 residues in the CDR3. With 0 bases clipped from V and 1 base from J, the junction kept 10 bases outside the gene matches. DNA for the CDR3: TGTGCCAGCAGCTTGGCACGAAGGGGGCGCGGGTCCTACAATGAGCAGTTCTTC. It specifies CASSLARRGRGSYNEQFF. Variable domain in full (rest from reference TRBV5-6 and TRBJ2-1): DAGVTQSPTHLIKTRGQQVTLRCSPKSGHDTVSWYQQALGQGPQFIFQYYEEEERQRGNFPDRFSGHQFPNYSSELNVNALLLGDSALYLCASSLARRGRGSYNEQFFGPGTRLTVL.

The gene calls are TRBV9 and TRBJ2-2, with 8 bases lining up with TRBD1. CDR1 is SGDLS, CDR2 YYNGEE, per germline. Germline trimming cut 2 bases from V and 2 bases from J; bases unmatched to any gene: 5. The CDR3 length is 16 residues. This CDR3 is CASSVRTGSNTGELFF. CDR3 nucleotide sequence: TGTGCCAGCAGCGTTAGGACAGGGAGTAACACCGGGGAGCTGTTTTTT.

This chain uses TRBV6-1 with TRBJ1-1; D perhaps matches TRBD1 (5 bases). The germline V and J ends were trimmed by 2 bases and 7 bases, with 14 bases remaining between them. From germline, CDR1 is MNHNS and CDR2 SASEGT. The CDR3 is made up of 14 amino acids. CDR3 in DNA: TGTGCCAGCAGTGAATCCAGGGCCACGGATGAAGCTTTCTTT. Protein sequence: CASSESRATDEAFF.

The chain uses TRBV15 and TRBJ2-2; D uncertain. Germline V gene lookup returns CDR1 LNHNV and CDR2 YYDKDF (reference sequence). Trimming took 6 bases from V and 7 from J, leaving 9 bases between them. The length of the CDR3 is 12 residues. This chain's CDR3 is CATSKVDGELFF. As DNA, the CDR3 is TGTGCCACCAGTAAAGTAGACGGGGAGCTGTTTTTT.

This clone turned up a few times. This chain links TRBV6-5 with TRBJ2-7, with D possibly TRBD1 on 5 matching bases. Germline CDR1 MNHEY, CDR2 SVGAGI. This CDR3 spans 14 amino acids. With 4 bases removed from V and 3 bases from J, the gap between germline ends came to 13 bases. Here the CDR3 reads CASSWSGHIYEQYF. The CDR3 coding sequence is TGTGCCAGCAGTTGGTCCGGACATATCTACGAGCAGTACTTC.

The CDR3 is CASSSAQNTEAFF. The CDR3, as DNA: TGCGCCAGCAGCTCCGCGCAGAACACTGAAGCTTTCTTT. J is TRBJ1-1 and V is TRBV5-1; D is uncertain. Trimming cost V 3 bases and J 1 base, with 7 bases left between them. Germline V gene sequence: CDR1 SGHRS, CDR2 YFSETQ. This CDR3 comprises 13 residues.